A single sample is the source of the 13 T cell receptor beta chains below, sequenced in a study of blood T cell repertoires in COVID-19. Here immunoSEQ multiplex PCR was the method, and the copy in TCRdb shows in-frame clones only, minus some. Of around 40,000 clones in the sample, about 94% were seen once. The specimen sequenced was peripheral blood. These receptor sequences come from a human donor with active COVID-19. The donor label of this sample is uncertain.

The chain joins TRBV19 to TRBJ1-4; TRBD1 matches at 8 bases. CDR3 length: 14 residues. Germline V gene lookup returns CDR1 LNHDA and CDR2 SQIVND (reference sequence). V shed 7 bases and J 7 bases; nucleotides not matched to a gene: 8. The CDR3 DNA is TGTGCCAGTAATTCCAGGGGGCGAAGTGAAAAACTGTTTTTT. It translates to CASNSRGRSEKLFF.

This clone ranks as medium-sized. DNA of the CDR3: TGTGCCAGCAGTGAAGGCCCCCACGGAGTAGCCAAAAACATTCAGTACTTC. Its protein is CASSEGPHGVAKNIQYF. This chain joins TRBV25-1 and TRBJ2-4; D gene unclear. V lost 2 bases and J lost 0, with 14 bases in between. The germline gives CDR1 MGHDK, CDR2 SYGVNS. CDR3 length: 17 residues.

The J gene is TRBJ2-5, the V gene TRBV6-5, with D perhaps TRBD2 (6 bases). The CDR3 is made up of 13 amino acids. CDR1 is MNHEY and CDR2 is SVGAGI in the germline V gene. Between the trimmed V and J ends, which lost 7 bases and 5 bases, there was a span of 14 bases. CDR3 bases: TGTGCCAGCAAGCAGGGAGGAGGGGAGACCCAGTACTTC. It encodes CASKQGGGETQYF.

CDR3 in DNA: TGTGCCACCAGCAGGAGTAGACAGGTCTCGCCCTACAATGAGCAGTTCTTC. This gives the protein CATSRSRQVSPYNEQFF. The V and J genes are TRBV15 and TRBJ2-1; tentatively, D is TRBD1 (6 bases). V shed 3 bases and J shed 2 bases, with 17 bases lying between them. Germline CDR1 LNHNV, CDR2 YYDKDF (reference sequence). The CDR3 spans 17 residues.

In this sample, this clone turned up once. This chain connects TRBV18 to TRBJ1-1, with 9 bases lining up with TRBD1. V was clipped by 2 bases and J by 11 bases; unmatched bases: 9. Germline V CDR1 and CDR2: KGHSH, LQKENI. This CDR3 is built from 14 residues. As DNA, the CDR3 is TGTGCCAGCTCACCAGTTGGACAGGGGATCGAGGCTTTCTTT. This translates into CASSPVGQGIEAFF.

The chain joins TRBV3-1 (or the pseudogene TRBV3-2) to TRBJ1-2, with a weak D call TRBD1 (5 bases). CDR1 and CDR2 from the germline V gene are LGHDT and YNNKEL (reference sequence). The CDR3 runs 15 residues. The V end was cut by 1 base, the J end by 2 bases, with 11 bases between. The CDR3 DNA reads TGTGCCAGCAGCCAAGTGCAGGGCCCGAACTATGGCTACACCTTC. Its translation is CASSQVQGPNYGYTF.

V gene TRBV28 combines with J gene TRBJ2-7, with TRBD2 matching over 7 bases. Trimming took 3 bases from V and 6 from J; bases not matched to a gene: 2. The CDR3 sequence is 12 residues long. Germline CDR1 is MDHEN and CDR2 is SYDVKM. This chain's CDR3 is CASSFPGGEQYF. The CDR3 nucleotides are TGTGCCAGCAGTTTTCCGGGGGGCGAGCAGTACTTC.

This chain connects TRBV5-1 to TRBJ1-1; D not resolved. The CDR3 runs 14 residues. The germline V and J ends were trimmed by 0 bases and 0 bases, with 6 bases remaining between them. The germline gives CDR1 SGHRS, CDR2 YFSETQ. This CDR3 is CASSLAQMNTEAFF. In DNA, the CDR3 is TGCGCCAGCAGCTTGGCACAGATGAACACTGAAGCTTTCTTT.

The chain carries TRBV12-3 or TRBV12-4 and TRBJ2-5, with a weak D call TRBD1 (6 bases). CDR3 length: 13 residues. The V gene lost 6 bases and the J gene lost 3 bases, with 11 bases spanning the gap. The CDR3 sequence is CASSRTVKETQYF. CDR3 DNA sequence: TGTGCCAGCAGCCGGACAGTAAAAGAGACCCAGTACTTC.

The genes are TRBV6-5 and TRBJ2-3; D unresolved. With 5 bases removed from V and 2 bases from J, the gap between germline ends came to 8 bases. CDR1 is MNHEY, CDR2 SVGAGI, per germline. CDR3 length: 13 amino acids. CDR3 bases: TGTGCCAGCAGTCCCCCCTACACAGATACGCAGTATTTT. Protein: CASSPPYTDTQYF.

The chain has TRBV3-1 (or the pseudogene TRBV3-2) and TRBJ1-2, with TRBD1 matching over 9 bases. Per germline, CDR1 LGHDT and CDR2 YNNKEL (reference sequence). The CDR3 is 14 residues long. Trimming cost V 4 bases and J 7 bases; bases outside gene matches: 7. CDR3 nucleotides: TGTGCCAGCAGCCTAGAACAGGGGGCGGCTGGCTACACCTTC. It codes for CASSLEQGAAGYTF.

Here the CDR3 DNA reads TGTGCCAGTAAAGGCGGGAGAATATACGGGGAGCTGTTTTTT. Translation gives CASKGGRIYGELFF. The V gene is TRBV19, the J gene TRBJ2-2; the match to TRBD2 covers 7 bases. Germline-derived CDR1 and CDR2 are LNHDA and SQIVND (reference sequence). This CDR3 comprises 14 residues. Germline trimming cut 7 bases from V and 7 bases from J; bases unmatched to any gene: 9.

This rearrangement joins TRBV3-1 (or the pseudogene TRBV3-2) to TRBJ2-7; the D gene is possibly TRBD2 (6 bases). The V end was cut by 0 bases, the J end by 7 bases, with 19 bases between. Germline V gene lookup returns CDR1 LGHDT and CDR2 YNNKEL (reference sequence). This CDR3 has 16 residues. CDR3 sequence reads: CASSQDRVGGLGEQYF. The CDR3 DNA is TGTGCCAGCAGCCAAGATCGGGTGGGGGGACTGGGTGAGCAGTACTTC.